The 9 T cell receptor beta chains presented below share a single source sample, sequenced in a study of cytomegalovirus exposure and HLA in healthy donors. A multiplex PCR was run with 60 Vbeta primers and 13 Jbeta primers. Data came from immunoSEQ multiplex PCR; TCRdb stores just in-frame clones and leaves some out. The repertoire holds some 150,000 clones, about 72% seen once, with 2% to 2.5% in the top ten. Sample: PBMCs. These receptors were taken from a man aged 35-49 years in good health and CMV-seronegative.

This clone has just a few counts. This rearrangement joins TRBV6-5 to TRBJ2-5; TRBD1 aligns across 8 bases. The trim removed 6 bases at V and 5 bases at J, leaving 11 bases unmatched. Germline CDR1 MNHEY, CDR2 SVGAGI. The CDR3 covers 15 residues. This chain's CDR3 is CASRTNPDRVETQYF. Written as DNA, the CDR3 is TGTGCCAGCAGAACCAATCCGGACAGGGTGGAGACCCAGTACTTC.

The genes are TRBV7-2 and TRBJ2-2; 7 bases line up with TRBD1. V shed 2 bases and J 7 bases; nucleotides not matched to a gene: 7. This CDR3 region has 15 residues. Germline values: CDR1 SGHTA, CDR2 FQGNSA. CDR3 coding DNA: TGTGCCAGCAGCTTACGAGGGGGCGGTGGCGGGGAGCTGTTTTTT. Protein product: CASSLRGGGGGELFF.

The chain carries TRBV7-8 and TRBJ2-1; a possible D gene is TRBD1 (5 bases). CDR1 SGHVS and CDR2 FQNEAQ come from the germline V gene. Trimming cost V 5 bases and J 7 bases, with 18 bases left between them. The CDR3 runs 15 residues. For the CDR3, the DNA is TGTGCCAGCAGCGCCCAAGCCGCAGGGTTAAATGAGCAGTTCTTC. Translating it yields CASSAQAAGLNEQFF.

This clone was seen a few times. The V call is TRBV7-6, the J call TRBJ1-2; D possibly corresponds to TRBD1 (5 bases). Trimming removed 4 bases at V and 0 bases at J, with 15 bases between. CDR3 length: 16 amino acids. CDR1 SGHVS and CDR2 FNYEAQ come from the germline V gene. As DNA, the CDR3 is TGTGCCAGCAGCTCGGCGCAGGGCAAAGCTAACTATGGCTACACCTTC. Translated: CASSSAQGKANYGYTF.

V gene TRBV10-3 combines with J gene TRBJ1-2; D perhaps matches TRBD1 (5 bases). V shed 2 bases and J shed 6 bases, with 10 bases lying between them. The CDR3 has 13 amino acids. Per the germline V gene, CDR1 is ENHRY and CDR2 is SYGVKD. The CDR3 is CAISEGQGDGYTF. The CDR3 region has the DNA TGTGCCATCAGTGAGGGTCAGGGTGATGGCTACACCTTC.

The chain employs TRBV15 and TRBJ2-3; D not resolved. There are 17 residues in the CDR3. Germline V lookup: CDR1 LNHNV, CDR2 YYDKDF (reference sequence). V lost 0 bases, J lost 2 bases, and 15 bases lay in between. The CDR3 nucleotides read TGTGCCACCAGCAGAGATCGTGGCGGATTGCCCACAGATACGCAGTATTTT. It translates to CATSRDRGGLPTDTQYF.

The V gene is TRBV5-1, the J gene TRBJ1-1; D is possibly TRBD1 (5 bases). Between the trimmed V and J ends, which lost 0 bases and 3 bases, there was a span of 9 bases. Germline V gene data show CDR1 as SGHRS and CDR2 as YFSETQ. This CDR3 is 14 amino acids long. CDR3 sequence (DNA): TGCGCCAGCAGCTTGGCAAGGGGTGACACTGAAGCTTTCTTT. As protein: CASSLARGDTEAFF.

V is TRBV6-1 and J is TRBJ1-2, with 7 bases lining up with TRBD1. After removal of 3 bases from V and 7 bases from J, the junction contained 8 bases not matched to a gene. Germline values: CDR1 MNHNS, CDR2 SASEGT. CDR3 length: 14 amino acids. In nucleotides, the CDR3 is TGTGCCAGCAGTGATGCGTGGGCAGGGGGTGGCTACACCTTC. This sequence encodes CASSDAWAGGGYTF.

The J gene is TRBJ1-1, the V gene TRBV25-1, with 9 bases aligning to TRBD1. Per germline, CDR1 MGHDK and CDR2 SYGVNS. The CDR3 spans 16 residues. Trimming at V came to 8 bases and at J to 1 base, leaving 11 bases not matched to a gene. The CDR3 is CASRLPGQGKNTEAFF. CDR3 nucleotides: TGTGCCAGCCGCCTTCCGGGACAGGGCAAGAACACTGAAGCTTTCTTT.